Listed below are T cell receptor beta chains from one sample, sequenced in a study of T cells in localized non-small cell lung cancer. Repertoires were generated with immunoSEQ multiplex PCR, while TCRdb's copy carries only in-frame clones and drops some. The sample has around 1,300 clones, about 25% seen once. The sample here was normal lung tissue next to the tumor, taken before any cancer treatment. These receptors all stem from a male donor at least 60 years old with stage I lung adenocarcinoma. The CDR3 runs from the conserved cysteine through the conserved F or W. The D gene is left open where the match is weak. Not every row has a clone size; where given, it reads once, few, many or a size class.

clone size: medium-sized
D gene: TRBD2
J gene: TRBJ2-5
V gene: TRBV11-3
CDR3 protein: CASSQVTTGSGGGETQYF
CDR3 DNA: TGTGCCAGCAGCCAAGTAACGACTGGTAGCGGGGGGGGTGAGACCCAGTACTTC

clone size: once
D gene: TRBD1
J gene: TRBJ2-7
V gene: TRBV29-1
CDR3 protein: CSVKGQGAYEQYF
CDR3 DNA: TGCAGCGTTAAGGGACAGGGGGCTTACGAGCAGTACTTC

clone size: few
D gene: -
J gene: TRBJ2-7
V gene: TRBV6-8
CDR3 protein: CASRAREVPYEQYF
CDR3 DNA: TGTGCCAGCAGGGCCAGGGAGGTCCCCTACGAGCAGTACTTC

clone size: few
D gene: -
J gene: TRBJ1-1
V gene: TRBV14
CDR3 protein: CASSQEVGRAFF
CDR3 DNA: TGTGCCAGCAGCCAGGAGGTGGGGAGGGCTTTCTTT

clone size: medium-sized
D gene: -
J gene: TRBJ2-2
V gene: TRBV9
CDR3 protein: CASSPRTEYTGELFF
CDR3 DNA: TGTGCCAGCAGCCCCAGAACTGAATACACCGGGGAGCTGTTTTTT

clone size: -
D gene: -
J gene: TRBJ2-5
V gene: TRBV1
CDR3 protein: CASSQGTVFETQYF
CDR3 DNA: TGCGCCAGCAGCCAAGGGACCGTATTTGAGACCCAGTACTTC

clone size: few
D gene: TRBD2
J gene: TRBJ2-3
V gene: TRBV6-8
CDR3 protein: CASSDSLAGADTQYF
CDR3 DNA: TGTGCCAGCAGTGACTCACTAGCGGGAGCAGATACGCAGTATTTT

clone size: -
D gene: -
J gene: TRBJ1-2
V gene: TRBV6-8
CDR3 protein: CASNKQDTGGGYTF
CDR3 DNA: TGTGCCAGCAATAAGCAGGATACGGGCGGTGGCTACACCTTC

clone size: few
D gene: TRBD1
J gene: TRBJ2-3
V gene: TRBV6-7
CDR3 protein: CASSSLRTGGTDTQYF
CDR3 DNA: TGTGCCAGCAGTTCACTTAGGACAGGGGGCACAGATACGCAGTATTTT

clone size: -
D gene: -
J gene: TRBJ1-1
V gene: TRBV19
CDR3 protein: CASTGGSTEAFF
CDR3 DNA: TGTGCCAGTACGGGGGGGAGCACTGAAGCTTTCTTT

clone size: few
D gene: TRBD2
J gene: TRBJ2-5
V gene: TRBV28
CDR3 protein: CASSLESQRGGGETQYF
CDR3 DNA: TGTGCCAGCAGTTTAGAGTCTCAGCGGGGGGGCGGAGAGACCCAGTACTTC

clone size: -
D gene: TRBD2
J gene: TRBJ2-7
V gene: TRBV11-3
CDR3 protein: CASSDHPSAGVNEQYF
CDR3 DNA: TGTGCCAGCAGCGATCATCCTTCAGCGGGAGTCAACGAGCAGTACTTC

clone size: -
D gene: TRBD1
J gene: TRBJ2-3
V gene: TRBV11-3
CDR3 protein: CASSFNRGRGSDTQYF
CDR3 DNA: TGTGCCAGCAGCTTTAACAGGGGGCGCGGTTCAGATACGCAGTATTTT

clone size: -
D gene: -
J gene: TRBJ2-1
V gene: TRBV29-1
CDR3 protein: CSAGTDSYNEQFF
CDR3 DNA: TGCAGCGCCGGGACTGACTCCTACAATGAGCAGTTCTTC

clone size: -
D gene: TRBD1
J gene: TRBJ2-2
V gene: TRBV19
CDR3 protein: CASTPMFQGDGELFF
CDR3 DNA: TGTGCCAGTACCCCTATGTTTCAGGGGGACGGGGAGCTGTTTTTT

clone size: -
D gene: -
J gene: TRBJ2-2
V gene: TRBV18
CDR3 protein: CASSPPRGGAGELFF
CDR3 DNA: TGTGCCAGCTCACCCCCTCGAGGAGGGGCCGGGGAGCTGTTTTTT

clone size: few
D gene: TRBD1
J gene: TRBJ1-4
V gene: TRBV5-1
CDR3 protein: CASSLESTGGFEKLFF
CDR3 DNA: TGCGCCAGCAGCCTGGAGTCGACAGGGGGGTTTGAAAAACTGTTTTTT

clone size: -
D gene: TRBD1
J gene: TRBJ1-2
V gene: TRBV5-1
CDR3 protein: CASSMTGINYGYTF
CDR3 DNA: TGCGCCAGCAGCATGACAGGGATTAACTATGGCTACACCTTC

clone size: -
D gene: -
J gene: TRBJ1-5
V gene: TRBV6-1
CDR3 protein: CASSEALQGRPQHF
CDR3 DNA: TGTGCCAGCAGTGAAGCGCTTCAGGGGAGGCCCCAGCATTTT

clone size: -
D gene: -
J gene: TRBJ2-7
V gene: TRBV18
CDR3 protein: CASSPTATEYEQYF
CDR3 DNA: TGTGCCAGCTCGCCAACGGCTACAGAATACGAGCAGTACTTC

clone size: -
D gene: TRBD2
J gene: TRBJ2-1
V gene: TRBV6-8
CDR3 protein: CASSLGQGLAGYNEQFF
CDR3 DNA: TGTGCCAGCAGTTTGGGCCAAGGACTAGCGGGTTACAATGAGCAGTTCTTC

clone size: -
D gene: -
J gene: TRBJ2-1
V gene: TRBV6-8
CDR3 protein: CASSSGRSSSYNEQFF
CDR3 DNA: TGTGCCAGCAGTTCCGGACGATCCAGCTCCTACAATGAGCAGTTCTTC

clone size: once
D gene: TRBD1
J gene: TRBJ2-5
V gene: TRBV19
CDR3 protein: CASSPGDRPAAQYF
CDR3 DNA: TGTGCCAGTAGTCCAGGGGACAGACCTGCGGCCCAGTACTTC

clone size: few
D gene: -
J gene: TRBJ2-7
V gene: TRBV11-3
CDR3 protein: CASSLTGSAASFYEQYF
CDR3 DNA: TGTGCCAGCAGCTTAACGGGGTCGGCGGCTTCTTTCTACGAGCAGTACTTC

clone size: few
D gene: -
J gene: TRBJ1-2
V gene: TRBV6-8
CDR3 protein: CASSYFQGANYGYTF
CDR3 DNA: TGTGCCAGCAGTTACTTCCAGGGAGCTAACTATGGCTACACCTTC

clone size: -
D gene: -
J gene: TRBJ2-1
V gene: TRBV28
CDR3 protein: CASRTRLTTLYNEQFF
CDR3 DNA: TGTGCCAGCAGAACTCGACTCACCACTTTATACAATGAGCAGTTCTTC

clone size: few
D gene: TRBD1
J gene: TRBJ2-3
V gene: TRBV7-6
CDR3 protein: CASSSRTGSDTQYF
CDR3 DNA: TGTGCCAGCAGCTCTCGGACAGGCTCAGATACGCAGTATTTT

clone size: few
D gene: -
J gene: TRBJ2-3
V gene: TRBV11-3
CDR3 protein: CASSLDYQRTDTQYF
CDR3 DNA: TGTGCCAGCAGCTTAGACTACCAACGCACAGATACGCAGTATTTT

clone size: -
D gene: TRBD1
J gene: TRBJ2-1
V gene: TRBV11-3
CDR3 protein: CASSPGTGGYNEQFF
CDR3 DNA: TGTGCCAGCAGCCCCGGGACAGGGGGCTACAATGAGCAGTTCTTC

clone size: -
D gene: -
J gene: TRBJ2-3
V gene: TRBV6-8
CDR3 protein: CASSYSPGDHTDTQYF
CDR3 DNA: TGTGCCAGCAGTTACTCACCAGGGGACCACACAGATACGCAGTATTTT

clone size: -
D gene: -
J gene: TRBJ2-5
V gene: TRBV19
CDR3 protein: CASSIPGAQETQYF
CDR3 DNA: TGTGCCAGTAGTATTCCGGGGGCGCAGGAGACCCAGTACTTC

clone size: large
D gene: TRBD1
J gene: TRBJ1-2
V gene: TRBV11-3
CDR3 protein: CASSLRTGYGEDGYTF
CDR3 DNA: TGTGCCAGCAGCTTGCGGACAGGGTATGGAGAGGACGGCTACACCTTC

clone size: few
D gene: -
J gene: TRBJ2-5
V gene: TRBV28
CDR3 protein: CASSFLTRGPVGETQYF
CDR3 DNA: TGTGCCAGCAGTTTCTTAACCAGGGGCCCCGTTGGGGAGACCCAGTACTTC

clone size: few
D gene: -
J gene: TRBJ1-1
V gene: TRBV9
CDR3 protein: CASRLGQMNTEAFF
CDR3 DNA: TGTGCCAGCAGATTGGGACAAATGAACACTGAAGCTTTCTTT

clone size: medium-sized
D gene: -
J gene: TRBJ2-4
V gene: TRBV6-8
CDR3 protein: CASSPDMGGPTLAKNIQYF
CDR3 DNA: TGTGCCAGCAGCCCCGACATGGGGGGACCGACGCTAGCCAAAAACATTCAGTACTTC

clone size: -
D gene: TRBD1
J gene: TRBJ2-7
V gene: TRBV11-3
CDR3 protein: CASSVRPGQGVQEQYF
CDR3 DNA: TGTGCCAGCAGCGTACGCCCGGGACAGGGGGTACAAGAGCAGTACTTC

clone size: -
D gene: TRBD1
J gene: TRBJ2-7
V gene: TRBV28
CDR3 protein: CASRFEKTGRYEQYF
CDR3 DNA: TGTGCCAGCCGTTTTGAAAAGACAGGGCGCTACGAGCAGTACTTC

clone size: few
D gene: -
J gene: TRBJ1-1
V gene: TRBV23-1
CDR3 protein: CASSLSGSTEAFF
CDR3 DNA: TGCGCCAGCAGCTTGTCGGGTTCCACTGAAGCTTTCTTT

clone size: -
D gene: -
J gene: TRBJ2-7
V gene: TRBV11-3
CDR3 protein: CASSPGRGAYEQYF
CDR3 DNA: TGTGCCAGCAGCCCAGGCAGAGGGGCCTACGAGCAGTACTTC

clone size: -
D gene: TRBD1
J gene: TRBJ2-1
V gene: TRBV19
CDR3 protein: CASSTHRGSYNEQFF
CDR3 DNA: TGTGCCAGTAGTACGCACAGGGGCTCCTACAATGAGCAGTTCTTC

clone size: -
D gene: TRBD2
J gene: TRBJ2-3
V gene: TRBV28
CDR3 protein: CASSRTSGGGTDTQYF
CDR3 DNA: TGTGCCAGCAGCAGGACTAGCGGGGGGGGCACAGATACGCAGTATTTT

clone size: -
D gene: -
J gene: TRBJ2-2
V gene: TRBV19
CDR3 protein: CASSDPLGQAGELFF
CDR3 DNA: TGTGCCAGTAGTGACCCCCTGGGCCAAGCCGGGGAGCTGTTTTTT

clone size: few
D gene: TRBD2
J gene: TRBJ2-7
V gene: TRBV11-3
CDR3 protein: CASSLDSGRSYEQYF
CDR3 DNA: TGTGCCAGCAGCTTAGATAGCGGGAGGTCCTACGAGCAGTACTTC

clone size: -
D gene: -
J gene: TRBJ2-5
V gene: TRBV11-3
CDR3 protein: CASSLDGGWETQYF
CDR3 DNA: TGTGCCAGCAGCTTAGACGGGGGCTGGGAGACCCAGTACTTC

clone size: -
D gene: -
J gene: TRBJ1-6
V gene: TRBV9
CDR3 protein: CASSRELGRLNSYNSPLHF
CDR3 DNA: TGTGCCAGCAGTCGAGAATTGGGACGGCTGAATTCCTATAATTCACCCCTCCACTTT